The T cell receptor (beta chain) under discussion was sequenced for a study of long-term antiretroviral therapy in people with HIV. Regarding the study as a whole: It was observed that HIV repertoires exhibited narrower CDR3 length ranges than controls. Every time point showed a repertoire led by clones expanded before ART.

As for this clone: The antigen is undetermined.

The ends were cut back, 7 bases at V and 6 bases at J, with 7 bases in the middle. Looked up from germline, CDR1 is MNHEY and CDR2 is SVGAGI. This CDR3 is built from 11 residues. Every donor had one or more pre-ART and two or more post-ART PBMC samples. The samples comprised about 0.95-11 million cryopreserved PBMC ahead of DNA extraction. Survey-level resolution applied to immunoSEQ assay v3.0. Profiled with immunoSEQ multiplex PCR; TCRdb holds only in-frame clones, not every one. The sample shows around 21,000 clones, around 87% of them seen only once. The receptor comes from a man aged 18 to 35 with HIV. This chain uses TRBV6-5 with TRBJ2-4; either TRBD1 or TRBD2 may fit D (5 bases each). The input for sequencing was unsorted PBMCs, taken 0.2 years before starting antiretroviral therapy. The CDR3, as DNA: TGTGCCAGCACAGGGAGAAACATTCAGTACTTC. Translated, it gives CASTGRNIQYF.